The clone carrying this T cell receptor (beta chain) was seen ten or more times. At one of its ends the junction is not consistent with the germline gene, which may arise from a read error. Separate cDNA molecules each had unique molecular identifiers attached to them. One entry per CDR3 protein results from TCRdb running MiXCR on the 5' RACE reads. There are just over 80,000 distinct CDR3 sequences in the sample; roughly an eighth occur only once, and about 1.4% lies in the top ten. The sample belongs to a study of early T cells in non-severe SARS-CoV-2 infection. Study information: Sequencing input comprised bulk RNA from unsorted whole blood; chain pairing was not available.

Germline loops: CDR1 SGHKS, CDR2 YYEKEE (reference sequence). This CDR3 has 16 amino acids. This rearrangement joins TRBV5-5 to TRBJ1-4; the D is unclear. The TCR was taken from an adult who was a healthcare worker with PCR-confirmed SARS-CoV-2 infection or an uninfected control (not recorded which). Sequencing was done on a sample of whole blood. CDR3 sequence reads: CASSFNPRWSNKKLFF. CDR3 coding DNA: TGTGCCAGCAGCTTTAATCCGAGGTGGAGTAATAAAAAACTGTTTTTT.